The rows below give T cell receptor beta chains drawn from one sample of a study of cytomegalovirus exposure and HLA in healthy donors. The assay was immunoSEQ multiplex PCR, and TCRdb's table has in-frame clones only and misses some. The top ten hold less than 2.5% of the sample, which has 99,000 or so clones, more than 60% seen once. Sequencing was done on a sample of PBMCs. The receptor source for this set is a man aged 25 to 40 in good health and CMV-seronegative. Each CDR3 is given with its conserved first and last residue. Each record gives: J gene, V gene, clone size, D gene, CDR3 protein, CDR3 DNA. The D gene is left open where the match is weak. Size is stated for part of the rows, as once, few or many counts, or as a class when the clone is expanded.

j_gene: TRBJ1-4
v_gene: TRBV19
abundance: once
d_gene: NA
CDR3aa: CASSLRDYNEKLFF
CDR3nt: TGTGCCAGCAGCCTCAGGGACTATAATGAAAAACTGTTTTTT

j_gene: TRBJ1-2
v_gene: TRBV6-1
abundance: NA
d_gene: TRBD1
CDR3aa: CASREPGQGYGYTF
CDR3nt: TGTGCCAGCAGAGAGCCGGGACAGGGCTATGGCTACACCTTC

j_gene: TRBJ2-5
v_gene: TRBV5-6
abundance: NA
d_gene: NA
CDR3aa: CASSPHPGVQETQYF
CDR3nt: TGTGCCAGCAGCCCCCATCCGGGGGTCCAAGAGACCCAGTACTTC

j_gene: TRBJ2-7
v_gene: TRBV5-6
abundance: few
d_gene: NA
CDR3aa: CASSPPTSLSYEQYF
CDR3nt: TGTGCCAGCTCACCGCCTACTAGCCTCTCCTACGAGCAGTACTTC

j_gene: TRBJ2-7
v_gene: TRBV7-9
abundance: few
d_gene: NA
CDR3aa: CASSLVGRGTYEQYF
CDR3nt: TGTGCCAGCAGCTTAGTTGGCAGGGGAACCTACGAGCAGTACTTC

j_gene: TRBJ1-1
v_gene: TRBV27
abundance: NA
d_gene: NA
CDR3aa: CASSLGRNTEAFF
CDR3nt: TGTGCCAGCAGTTTAGGGAGGAACACTGAAGCTTTCTTT

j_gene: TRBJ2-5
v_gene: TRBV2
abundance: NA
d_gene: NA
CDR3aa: CASRGADRIQETQYF
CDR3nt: TGTGCCAGCAGGGGGGCGGACAGAATACAAGAGACCCAGTACTTC

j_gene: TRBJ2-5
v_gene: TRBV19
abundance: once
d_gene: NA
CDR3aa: CASSINGVQETQYF
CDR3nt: TGTGCCAGTAGTATTAACGGAGTTCAAGAGACCCAGTACTTC

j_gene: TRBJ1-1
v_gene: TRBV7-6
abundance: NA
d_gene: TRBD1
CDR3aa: CASSTGQGTEAFF
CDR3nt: TGTGCCAGCAGCACGGGACAGGGGACTGAAGCTTTCTTT

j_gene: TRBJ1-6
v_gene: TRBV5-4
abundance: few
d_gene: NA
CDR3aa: CASSLGGQDNSPLHF
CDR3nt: TGTGCCAGCAGCTTGGGGGGGCAGGATAATTCACCCCTCCACTTT

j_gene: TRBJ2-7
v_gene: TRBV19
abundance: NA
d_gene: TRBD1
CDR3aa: CAAAEIYGQGYEQYF
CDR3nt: TGTGCCGCAGCGGAAATTTATGGACAGGGCTACGAGCAGTACTTC